The 2 T cell receptor beta chains reported below all come from one sample, sequenced in a study of cytomegalovirus exposure and HLA in healthy donors (TCRdb year 2017). Library preparation was by the immunoSEQ multiplex PCR assay. For the multiplex PCR, a mixture combining 60 forward primers for TCR Vbeta segments and 13 reverse primers for TCR Jbeta segments was used. Here the immuneACCESS table is served through TCRdb, limited to in-frame sequences with V and J called. Missing clones are a known gap in these copies; in checked studies unresolved V genes cover under half, and the rest lacks a known reason. Counted in this sample were 150,000 to 200,000 clones; about 84% of them appeared once. 3.5% to 4% of the sample rests with the top ten. Input material: PBMCs. These receptors were collected from a middle-aged man in good health and CMV-seronegative.

V and J are TRBV19 and TRBJ1-5; D perhaps matches TRBD1 (6 bases). V was trimmed by 3 bases and J by 5 bases, leaving 14 bases between them. CDR3 length: 15 amino acids. The germline gives CDR1 LNHDA, CDR2 SQIVND (reference sequence). The CDR3 is CASSMEDSAYQPQHF. The CDR3 region has the DNA TGTGCCAGTAGTATGGAGGACAGTGCGTATCAGCCCCAGCATTTT.

This clone was counted between two and nine times. This chain links TRBV4-2 with TRBJ2-5; 9 nucleotides line up with TRBD2. This CDR3 is built from 14 residues. In germline, CDR1 is LGHNA, CDR2 YNFKEQ. The ends lost 1 base at V and 5 bases at J; junction bases unmatched: 2. This CDR3 reads CASSQVAGGETQYF. CDR3 nucleotides: TGTGCCAGCAGCCAAGTCGCGGGGGGGGAGACCCAGTACTTC.